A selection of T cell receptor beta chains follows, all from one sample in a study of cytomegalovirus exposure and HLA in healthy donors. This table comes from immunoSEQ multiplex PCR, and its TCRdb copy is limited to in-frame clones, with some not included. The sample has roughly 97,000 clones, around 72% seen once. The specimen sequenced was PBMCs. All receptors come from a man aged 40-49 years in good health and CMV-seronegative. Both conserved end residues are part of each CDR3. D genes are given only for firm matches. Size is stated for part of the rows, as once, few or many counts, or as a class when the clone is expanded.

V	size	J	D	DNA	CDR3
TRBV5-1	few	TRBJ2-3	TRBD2	TGCGCCAGCAGCTTGGGGCTAGCGGGGGGGCGTGATACGCAGTATTTT	CASSLGLAGGRDTQYF
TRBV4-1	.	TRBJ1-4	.	TGCGCCAGCAGCCAAGCGGACAGCGAAAAACTGTTTTTT	CASSQADSEKLFF
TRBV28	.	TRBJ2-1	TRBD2	TGTGCCAGCAGCACGACTAGCGTAAGCTCCTACAATGAGCAGTTCTTC	CASSTTSVSSYNEQFF
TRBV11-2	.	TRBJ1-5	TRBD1	TGTGCCAGCAGCTTAGCAGGGGGTCATCAGCCCCAGCATTTT	CASSLAGGHQPQHF
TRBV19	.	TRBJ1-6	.	TGTGCCAGTACCTGGGGGGGGAGTACACCCCTCCACTTT	CASTWGGSTPLHF
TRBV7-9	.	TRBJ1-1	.	TGTGCCAGCAGCGGAGGAGGCACTGAAGCTTTCTTT	CASSGGGTEAFF
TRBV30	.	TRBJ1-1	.	TGTGCCTCAGGGAGGTTGAACACTGAAGCTTTCTTT	CASGRLNTEAFF
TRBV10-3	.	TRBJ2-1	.	TGTGCCATCAGTGAGCTCAAGAGCTCCTACAATGAGCAGTTCTTC	CAISELKSSYNEQFF
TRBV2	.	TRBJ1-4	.	TGTGCCAGCAGCGATCAGGGGTGGGAAGAAAAACTGTTTTTT	CASSDQGWEEKLFF
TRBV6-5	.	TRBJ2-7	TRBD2	TGTGCCAGCGGAGCGGGGGGCTCCTACGAGCAGTACTTC	CASGAGGSYEQYF
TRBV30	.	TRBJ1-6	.	TGTGCCTGGAGTTGGACAGACCGAAATTCACCCCTCCACTTT	CAWSWTDRNSPLHF
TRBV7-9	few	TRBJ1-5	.	TGTGCCAGCAGCATTCAGGGGCCAAATCAGCCCCAGCATTTT	CASSIQGPNQPQHF
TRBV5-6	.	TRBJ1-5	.	TGTGCCAGCAGCTTGGGAGGCGGGAGCAATCAGCCCCAGCATTTT	CASSLGGGSNQPQHF
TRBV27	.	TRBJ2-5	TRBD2	TGTGCCAGCAGCGGGACTAGCCGAGGGGTGACCCAGTACTTC	CASSGTSRGVTQYF
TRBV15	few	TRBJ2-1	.	TGTGCCACCAGCTTCGGGGGGCGAAATGAGCAGTTCTTC	CATSFGGRNEQFF
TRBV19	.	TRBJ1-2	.	TGTGCCAGTAGTAACAGGGAGAATGGCTACACCTTC	CASSNRENGYTF
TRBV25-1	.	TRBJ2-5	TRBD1	TGTGCCAGCAGTCGGCTCGGGACAGGGGGCGAAGAGACCCAGTACTTC	CASSRLGTGGEETQYF
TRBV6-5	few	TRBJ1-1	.	TGTGCCAGCAGCTCTCGGGGGGCGGGAAACACTGAAGCTTTCTTT	CASSSRGAGNTEAFF
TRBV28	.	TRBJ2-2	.	TGTGCCAGCATTTCCCCTAGGGGTGGCGGGGAGCTGTTTTTT	CASISPRGGGELFF
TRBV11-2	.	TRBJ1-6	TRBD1	TGTGCCAGCAGCTCGGAGCCCCGTAGGGTAGGGGGCTCACCCCTCCACTTT	CASSSEPRRVGGSPLHF
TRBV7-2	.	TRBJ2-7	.	TGTGCCAGCTCCCCAGAGAGGGCGGGGTCGAGCTCCTACGAGCAGTACTTC	CASSPERAGSSSYEQYF
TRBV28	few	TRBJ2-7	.	TGTGCCAGCAGCCCCGGAGGCACAGATTCCTACGAGCAGTACTTC	CASSPGGTDSYEQYF
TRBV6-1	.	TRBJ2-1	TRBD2	TGTGCCAGCACTAGAGGGGCGGGGGCCTACAATGAGCAGTTCTTC	CASTRGAGAYNEQFF
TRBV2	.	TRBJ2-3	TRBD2	TGTGCCAGCAGGAGCGGGATTTGGGATACGCAGTATTTT	CASRSGIWDTQYF
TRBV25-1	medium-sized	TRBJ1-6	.	TGTGCCACAGCGGTGGGTAATAATTCACCCCTCCACTTT	CATAVGNNSPLHF
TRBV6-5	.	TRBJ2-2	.	TGTGCCAGCAGTTCCCGGACGGGAACGGTTTTCGGGGAGCTGTTTTTT	CASSSRTGTVFGELFF
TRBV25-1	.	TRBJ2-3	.	TGTGCCAGCAGTGAATCCAGGGGCCACACAGATACGCAGTATTTT	CASSESRGHTDTQYF
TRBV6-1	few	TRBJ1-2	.	TGTGCCAGCATTCCCCCGGGGACACTCTATGGCTACACCTTC	CASIPPGTLYGYTF
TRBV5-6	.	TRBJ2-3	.	TGTGCCAGCAGCTTGGAGGCGGGGCCGCGGGGATACACAGATACGCAGTATTTT	CASSLEAGPRGYTDTQYF
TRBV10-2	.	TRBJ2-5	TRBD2	TGCGCCAGCAGTGAGACTAGCGGGGCGACCCAGTACTTC	CASSETSGATQYF
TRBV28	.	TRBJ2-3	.	TGTGCCAGCAGTCCAAGCACAGATACGCAGTATTTT	CASSPSTDTQYF
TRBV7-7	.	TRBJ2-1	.	TGTGCCAGCAGCTCCGACGGGTCCTACAATGAGCAGTTCTTC	CASSSDGSYNEQFF
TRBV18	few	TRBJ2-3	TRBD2	TGTGCCAGCTCACCGCTTGGACTAGCGGGAGCCACAGATACGCAGTATTTT	CASSPLGLAGATDTQYF
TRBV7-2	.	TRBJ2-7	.	TGTGCCAGCAGCGCTGACTGGCACTCCTACGAGCAGTACTTC	CASSADWHSYEQYF
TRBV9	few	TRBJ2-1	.	TGTGCCAGCAGTGCCCGTGGACAGGGAGGGGATGAGCAGTTCTTC	CASSARGQGGDEQFF
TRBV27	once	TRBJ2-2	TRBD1	TGTGCCAGCAGTTACAGGGGTGACACCGGGGAGCTGTTTTTT	CASSYRGDTGELFF
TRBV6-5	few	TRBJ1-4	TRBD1	TGTGCCAGCAGCCGGACAGGGTTCAAGGAAAAACTGTTTTTT	CASSRTGFKEKLFF
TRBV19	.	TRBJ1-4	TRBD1	TGTGCCAGTAGTATAATCGGGACAGGGGCAACTAATGAAAAACTGTTTTTT	CASSIIGTGATNEKLFF
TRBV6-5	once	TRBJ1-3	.	TGTGCCAGCAGTTCACCGAGACAGATTACTGGAAACACCATATATTTT	CASSSPRQITGNTIYF
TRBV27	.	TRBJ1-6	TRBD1	TGTGCCAGCAGCGAACAGGGGTTTGGAGCTACAATATATAATTCACCCCTCCACTTT	CASSEQGFGATIYNSPLHF
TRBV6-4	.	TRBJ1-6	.	TGTGCCAGCAGTGACTCGTCCAGCTCCTATAATTCACCCCTCCACTTT	CASSDSSSSYNSPLHF
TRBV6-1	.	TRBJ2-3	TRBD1	TGTGCCAGCAGTGGGACAGGGGGCGCAGATACGCAGTATTTT	CASSGTGGADTQYF
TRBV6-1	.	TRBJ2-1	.	TGTGCCGCAGGGATGACAGTATCCCACAATGAGCAGTTCTTC	CAAGMTVSHNEQFF
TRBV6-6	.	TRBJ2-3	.	TGTGCCAGCAGTTACTCGAGCGACACAGATACGCAGTATTTT	CASSYSSDTDTQYF
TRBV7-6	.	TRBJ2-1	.	TGTGCCAGCAGCTTAGAACTGGAGAGTAAGCAGTTCTTC	CASSLELESKQFF
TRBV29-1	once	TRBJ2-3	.	TGCAGCGTTGGAAGCCAAACAGATACGCAGTATTTT	CSVGSQTDTQYF
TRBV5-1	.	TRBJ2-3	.	TGCGCCAGCAGCCCCGGGGATACGCAGTATTTT	CASSPGDTQYF
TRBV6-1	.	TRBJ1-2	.	TGTGCCAGCAGTGAAGGGGCAAGTCTCTATGGCTACACCTTC	CASSEGASLYGYTF
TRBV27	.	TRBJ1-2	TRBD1	TGTGCCAGCAGCTATAAGCCGGGACAGACTAACTATGGCTACACCTTC	CASSYKPGQTNYGYTF
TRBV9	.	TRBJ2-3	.	TGTGCCAGCAGCGTAGGTGGCATCACAGATACGCAGTATTTT	CASSVGGITDTQYF
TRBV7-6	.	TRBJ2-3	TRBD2	TGTGCCAGCAGCGTACTAGCGGGGGGCACAGATACGCAGTATTTT	CASSVLAGGTDTQYF
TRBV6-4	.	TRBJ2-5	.	TGTGCCAGCAATCCTCCTAGCGCGCCGAGAGAGACCCAGTACTTC	CASNPPSAPRETQYF
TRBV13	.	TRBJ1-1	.	TGTGCCAGCAGTTACGGTCCCCAAGCCGCTAACACTGAAGCTTTCTTT	CASSYGPQAANTEAFF
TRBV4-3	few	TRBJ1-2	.	TGCGCCAGCAGCCAAGATGTCGCCGGGTCCTATGGCTACACCTTC	CASSQDVAGSYGYTF
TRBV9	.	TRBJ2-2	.	TGTGCCAGCAGCGTAGGAGGTGGAACAAACACCGGGGAGCTGTTTTTT	CASSVGGGTNTGELFF
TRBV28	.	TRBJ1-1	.	TGTGCCAGCAGTCTATCAACCGGGATGGGTGTTCCGGGCACTGAAGCTTTCTTT	CASSLSTGMGVPGTEAFF
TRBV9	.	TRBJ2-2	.	TGTGCCAGCAGCGCCCTATTAACCGGGGAGCTGTTTTTT	CASSALLTGELFF
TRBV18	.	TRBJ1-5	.	TGTGCCAGCTCACCAGAGGGGGGGGAGCCCCAGCATTTT	CASSPEGGEPQHF
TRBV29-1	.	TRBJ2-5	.	TGCAGCGTTGTCGGAGAAAGGATCTCGGAGACCCAGTACTTC	CSVVGERISETQYF